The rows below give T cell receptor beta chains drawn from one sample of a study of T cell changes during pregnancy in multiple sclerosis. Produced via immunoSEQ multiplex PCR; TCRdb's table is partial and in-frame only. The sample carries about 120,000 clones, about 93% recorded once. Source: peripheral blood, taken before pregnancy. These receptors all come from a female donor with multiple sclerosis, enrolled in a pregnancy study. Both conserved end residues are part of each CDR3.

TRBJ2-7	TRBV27	CASSSRTSDSSYEQYF
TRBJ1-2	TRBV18	CASSPGLANYGYTF
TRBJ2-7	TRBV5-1	CASSIDNYEQYF
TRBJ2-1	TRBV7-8	CASSLGGLQNEQFF
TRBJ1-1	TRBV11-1	CASSSQSQGRAEAFF
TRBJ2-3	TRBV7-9	CASSLVGGSTDTQYF
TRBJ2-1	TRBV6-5	CASGGARNEQFF
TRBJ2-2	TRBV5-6	CASSSPGLAYTGELFF
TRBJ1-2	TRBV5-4	CASSRDRVDFNYGYTF
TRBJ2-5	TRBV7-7	CASSSNTGLRETQYF
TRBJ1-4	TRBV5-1	CASSFEATNEKLFF
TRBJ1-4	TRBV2	CASKDRDRSEKLFF
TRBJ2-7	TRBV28	CASSFSGVIREQYF
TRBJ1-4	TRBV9	CASSVFGKEDEKLFF
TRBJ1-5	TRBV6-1	CASRVGVQPQHF
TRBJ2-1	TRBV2	CASRAGGSNEQFF
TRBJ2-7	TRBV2	CASSERPGLAVIQQYF
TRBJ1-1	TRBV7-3	CASSRDSQNTEAFF
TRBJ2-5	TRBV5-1	CASGSYSGQGRETQYF
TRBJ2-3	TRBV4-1	CASSQDLPFSSTDTQYF
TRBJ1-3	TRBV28	CASSGAGFGGEAGNTIYF
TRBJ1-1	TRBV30	CAWSVAIPMNTEAFF
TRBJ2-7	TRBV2	CASSEVDRNSYEQYF
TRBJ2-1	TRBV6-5	CAISSGLEQFF
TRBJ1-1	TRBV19	CASRQGAVNTEAFF
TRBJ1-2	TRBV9	CASSVANVLDYGYTF
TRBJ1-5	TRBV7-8	CASSYLNQPQHF
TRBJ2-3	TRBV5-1	CASSLGVGAGVSDTQYF
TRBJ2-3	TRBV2	CASSILRGGQDTQYF
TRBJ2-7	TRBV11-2	CASSAGQGQHEQYF
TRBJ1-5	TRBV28	CASSRSRSRTGRGSNQPQHF
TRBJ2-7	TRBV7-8	CASGRLAGSYEQYF
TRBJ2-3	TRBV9	CASSRRGSADTQYF
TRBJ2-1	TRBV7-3	CASSPRDRGGNEQFF
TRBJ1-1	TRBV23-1	CASSQSVQGTSNTEAFF
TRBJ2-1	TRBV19	CAAGQPSYNEQFF
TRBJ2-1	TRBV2	CARTKQGHNEQFF
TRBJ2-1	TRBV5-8	CASSLTVDEQFF
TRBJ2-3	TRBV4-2	CASSQAGQRARTDTQYF
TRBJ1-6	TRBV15	CATRVTGLVNSPLHF
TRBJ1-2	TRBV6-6	CASSNPSGRGYTF
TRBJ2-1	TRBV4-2	CASSQVAGGLPADEQFF
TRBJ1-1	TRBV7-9	CASSFDRANTEAFF
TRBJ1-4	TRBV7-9	CASSRGQGDEKLFF
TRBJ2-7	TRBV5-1	CASSLEAGVPYEQYF
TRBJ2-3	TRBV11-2	CASSSISRLAGGITDTQYF
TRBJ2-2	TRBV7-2	CASSLLAGVGGELFF
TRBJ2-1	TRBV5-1	CASSLLGQGVGEQFF
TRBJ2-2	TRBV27	CASKGQGTGELFF
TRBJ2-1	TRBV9	CASSRSRDRSYNEQFF
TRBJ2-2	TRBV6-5	CASSSLGTGNTGELFF
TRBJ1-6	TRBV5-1	CASSLMGQINSPLHF